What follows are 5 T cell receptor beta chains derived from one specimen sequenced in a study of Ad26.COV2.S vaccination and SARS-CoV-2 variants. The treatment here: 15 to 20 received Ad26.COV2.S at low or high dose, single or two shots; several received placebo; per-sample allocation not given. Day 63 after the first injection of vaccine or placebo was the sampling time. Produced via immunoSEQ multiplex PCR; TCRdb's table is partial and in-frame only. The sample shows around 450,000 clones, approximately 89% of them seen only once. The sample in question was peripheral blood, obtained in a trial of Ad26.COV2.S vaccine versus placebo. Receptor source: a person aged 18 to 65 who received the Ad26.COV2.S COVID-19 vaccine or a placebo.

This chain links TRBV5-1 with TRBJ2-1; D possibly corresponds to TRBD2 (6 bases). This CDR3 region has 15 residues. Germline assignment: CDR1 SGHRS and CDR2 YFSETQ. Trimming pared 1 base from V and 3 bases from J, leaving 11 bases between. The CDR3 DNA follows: TGCGCCAGCAGCTTGTTGGGGGGAAGCTACAATGAGCAGTTCTTC. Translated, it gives CASSLLGGSYNEQFF.

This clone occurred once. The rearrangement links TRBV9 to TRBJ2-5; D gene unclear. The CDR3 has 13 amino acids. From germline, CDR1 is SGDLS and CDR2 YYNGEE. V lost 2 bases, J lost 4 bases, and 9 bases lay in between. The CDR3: CASSVSISETQYF. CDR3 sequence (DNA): TGTGCCAGCAGCGTTTCCATCTCAGAGACCCAGTACTTC.

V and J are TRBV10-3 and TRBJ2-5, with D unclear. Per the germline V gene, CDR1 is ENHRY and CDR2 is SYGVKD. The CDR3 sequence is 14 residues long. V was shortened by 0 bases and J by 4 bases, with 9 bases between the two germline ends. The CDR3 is CAISESTTGETQYF. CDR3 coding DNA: TGTGCCATCAGTGAGTCGACGACGGGAGAGACCCAGTACTTC.

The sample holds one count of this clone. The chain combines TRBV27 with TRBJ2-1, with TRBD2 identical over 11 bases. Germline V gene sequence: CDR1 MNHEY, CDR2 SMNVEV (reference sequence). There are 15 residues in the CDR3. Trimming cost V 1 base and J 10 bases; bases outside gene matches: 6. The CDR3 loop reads CASSLYLAGGHEQFF. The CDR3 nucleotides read TGTGCCAGCAGTTTATATTTAGCGGGGGGGCACGAGCAGTTCTTC.

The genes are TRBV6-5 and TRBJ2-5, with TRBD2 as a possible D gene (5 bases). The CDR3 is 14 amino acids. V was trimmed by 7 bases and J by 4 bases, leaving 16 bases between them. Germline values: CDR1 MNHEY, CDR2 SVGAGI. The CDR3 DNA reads TGTGCCAGCACCCGATCTCGGGGTTTAGAGACCCAGTACTTC. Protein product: CASTRSRGLETQYF.